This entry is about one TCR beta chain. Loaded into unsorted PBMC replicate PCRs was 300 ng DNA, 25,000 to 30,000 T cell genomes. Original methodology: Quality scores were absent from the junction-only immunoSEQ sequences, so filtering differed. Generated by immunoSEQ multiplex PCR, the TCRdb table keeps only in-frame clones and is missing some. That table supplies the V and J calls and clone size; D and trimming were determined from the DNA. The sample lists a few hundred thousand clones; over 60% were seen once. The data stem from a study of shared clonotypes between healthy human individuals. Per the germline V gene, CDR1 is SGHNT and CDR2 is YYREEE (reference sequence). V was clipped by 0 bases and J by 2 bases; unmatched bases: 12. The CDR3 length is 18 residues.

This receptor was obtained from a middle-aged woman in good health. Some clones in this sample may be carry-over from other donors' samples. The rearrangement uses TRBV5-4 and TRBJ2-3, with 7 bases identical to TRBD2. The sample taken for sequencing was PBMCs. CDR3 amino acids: CASSLGGGGREHTDTQYF. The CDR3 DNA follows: TGTGCCAGCAGCTTGGGAGGTGGCGGGAGAGAACACACAGATACGCAGTATTTT.